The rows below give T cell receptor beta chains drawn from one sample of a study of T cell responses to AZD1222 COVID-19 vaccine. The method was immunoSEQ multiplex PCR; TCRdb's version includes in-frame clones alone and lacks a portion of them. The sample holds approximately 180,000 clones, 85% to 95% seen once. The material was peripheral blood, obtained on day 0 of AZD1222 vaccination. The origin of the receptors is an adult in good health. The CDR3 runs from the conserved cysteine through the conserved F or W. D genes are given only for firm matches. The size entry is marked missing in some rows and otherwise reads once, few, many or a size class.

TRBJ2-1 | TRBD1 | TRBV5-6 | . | CASSLTKYRTGSYNEQFF | TGTGCCAGCAGTTTGACGAAATACAGGACAGGGAGTTACAATGAGCAGTTCTTC
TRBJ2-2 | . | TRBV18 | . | CASSPVRVMNTGELFF | TGTGCCAGCTCACCAGTACGAGTCATGAACACCGGGGAGCTGTTTTTT
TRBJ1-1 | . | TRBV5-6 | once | CASSQPTRGSNTEAFF | TGTGCCAGCAGCCAACCGACGAGGGGCAGTAACACTGAAGCTTTCTTT
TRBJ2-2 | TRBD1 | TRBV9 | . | CASSAGQGGIGELFF | TGTGCCAGCAGCGCGGGACAGGGGGGAATCGGGGAGCTGTTTTTT
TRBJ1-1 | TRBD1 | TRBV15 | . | CATSRPGGQSRIF | TGTGCCACCAGCAGGCCCGGGGGACAGAGCAGAATCTTT
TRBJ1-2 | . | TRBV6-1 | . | CASSERNIHRYGYTF | TGTGCCAGCAGTGAAAGGAACATTCACCGTTATGGCTACACCTTC
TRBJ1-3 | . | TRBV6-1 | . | CASSETGIGGNTIYF | TGTGCCAGCAGTGAGACCGGGATTGGGGGAAACACCATATATTTT
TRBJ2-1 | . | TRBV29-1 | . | CSVPEDTSYNNEQFF | TGCAGCGTCCCGGAGGACACCAGTTACAACAATGAGCAGTTCTTC
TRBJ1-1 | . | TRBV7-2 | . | CASSLGQANTEAFF | TGTGCCAGCAGCTTAGGACAGGCGAACACTGAAGCTTTCTTT
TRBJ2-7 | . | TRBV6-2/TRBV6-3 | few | CASSAGQYSYEQYF | TGTGCCAGCAGTGCCGGACAGTATAGTTACGAGCAGTACTTC
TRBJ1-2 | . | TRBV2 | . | CATHKQVLDYGYTF | TGTGCCACGCATAAACAGGTACTCGACTATGGCTACACCTTC
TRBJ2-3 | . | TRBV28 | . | CASSRLGGDTQYF | TGTGCCAGCAGTCGACTAGGGGGTGATACGCAGTATTTT
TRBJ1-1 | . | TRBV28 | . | CASSGPPGPLGTEAFF | TGTGCCAGCAGTGGTCCGCCGGGTCCTCTAGGCACTGAAGCTTTCTTT
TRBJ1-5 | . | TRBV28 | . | CASSLRGYQPQHF | TGTGCCAGCAGTTTACGGGGTTATCAGCCCCAGCATTTT
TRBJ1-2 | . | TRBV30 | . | CAWTPGPWGYTF | TGTGCCTGGACTCCGGGCCCTTGGGGCTACACCTTC
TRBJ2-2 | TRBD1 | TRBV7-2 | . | CASSPRTGAVGELFF | TGTGCCAGCAGCCCGCGGACAGGGGCGGTCGGGGAGCTGTTTTTT
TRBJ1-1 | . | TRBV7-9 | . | CASSLAAKSAEAFF | TGTGCCAGCAGCTTAGCTGCGAAGTCCGCTGAAGCTTTCTTT
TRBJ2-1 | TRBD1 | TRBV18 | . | CASSSGGSFSYNEQFF | TGTGCCAGCTCCTCAGGGGGCTCCTTCTCCTACAATGAGCAGTTCTTC
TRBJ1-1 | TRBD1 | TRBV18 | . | CASSPSGGGGTEAFF | TGTGCCAGCTCACCGTCAGGGGGCGGCGGCACTGAAGCTTTCTTT
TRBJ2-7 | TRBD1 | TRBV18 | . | CASSSGTASYEQYF | TGTGCCAGTTCATCCGGGACAGCGTCCTACGAGCAGTACTTC
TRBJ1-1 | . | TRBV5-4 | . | CASSLMGHGTEAFF | TGTGCCAGCAGCTTGATGGGGCATGGCACTGAAGCTTTCTTT
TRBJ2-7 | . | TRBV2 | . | CASSDFIYEQYF | TGTGCCAGCAGTGATTTCATTTACGAGCAGTACTTC
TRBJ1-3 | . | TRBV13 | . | CASSLGRQGNTIYF | TGTGCCAGCAGCTTAGGCAGGCAAGGAAACACCATATATTTT
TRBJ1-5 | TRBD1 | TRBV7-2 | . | CASRGDRAGQPQHF | TGTGCCAGCAGGGGAGACAGGGCGGGTCAGCCCCAGCATTTT
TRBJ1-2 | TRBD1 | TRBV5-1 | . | CASSRDRGSGDGYTF | TGCGCCAGCAGTCGGGACAGGGGGTCCGGGGACGGCTACACCTTC
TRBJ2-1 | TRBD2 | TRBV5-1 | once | CASSFTSGGYNEQFF | TGCGCCAGCAGCTTTACTAGCGGAGGCTACAATGAGCAGTTCTTC
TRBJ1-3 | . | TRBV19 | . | CASSQGTGPGNTIYF | TGTGCCAGTAGCCAAGGTACAGGGCCTGGAAACACCATATATTTT
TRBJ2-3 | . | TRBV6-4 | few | CASSEVRGGTDTQYF | TGTGCCAGCAGCGAAGTCCGGGGTGGGACAGATACGCAGTATTTT
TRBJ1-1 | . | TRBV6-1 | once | CASSDGRVMNTEAFF | TGTGCCAGCAGTGATGGTCGAGTCATGAACACTGAAGCTTTCTTT
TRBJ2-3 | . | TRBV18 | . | CASSPQDTQYF | TGTGCCAGCTCACCACAAGATACGCAGTATTTT
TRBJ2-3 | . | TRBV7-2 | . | CASRRTDTQYF | TGTGCCAGCAGACGAACGGATACGCAGTATTTT
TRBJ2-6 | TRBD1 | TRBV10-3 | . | CAIRSDRGRGANVLTF | TGTGCCATCAGATCCGACAGGGGGCGTGGGGCCAACGTCCTGACTTTC
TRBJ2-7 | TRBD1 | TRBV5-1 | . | CASSVGTGVVGEQYF | TGCGCCAGCAGCGTCGGAACAGGGGTGGTAGGCGAGCAGTACTTC
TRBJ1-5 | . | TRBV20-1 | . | CSASRGRQPQHF | TGCAGTGCTAGTCGGGGTAGGCAGCCCCAGCATTTT
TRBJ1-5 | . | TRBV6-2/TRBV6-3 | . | CASSYSAEDQPQHF | TGTGCCAGCAGTTACTCGGCAGAAGATCAGCCCCAGCATTTT
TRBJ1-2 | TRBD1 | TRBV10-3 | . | CAIRTGTGRSGYTF | TGTGCCATCAGGACAGGGACGGGGCGCTCTGGCTACACCTTC
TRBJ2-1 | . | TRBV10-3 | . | CAISSGYSYNEQFF | TGTGCCATCAGTAGCGGGTACTCCTACAATGAGCAGTTCTTC
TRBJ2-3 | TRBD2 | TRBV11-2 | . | CASSGGTSGRADTQYF | TGTGCCAGCAGCGGGGGGACTAGCGGGCGTGCAGATACGCAGTATTTT
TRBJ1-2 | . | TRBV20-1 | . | CSARREGYTF | TGCAGTGCTAGAAGGGAGGGCTACACCTTC
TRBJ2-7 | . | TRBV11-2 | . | CASSWGGGLGYEQYF | TGTGCCAGCAGCTGGGGAGGAGGACTCGGCTACGAGCAGTACTTC
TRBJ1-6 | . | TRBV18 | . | CASSPVFRRDNSPLHF | TGTGCCAGCTCACCGGTTTTTCGAAGGGACAATTCACCCCTCCACTTT
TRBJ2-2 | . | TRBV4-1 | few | CASSPYFRQDTGELFF | TGCGCCAGCAGCCCATACTTTAGACAAGACACCGGGGAGCTGTTTTTT
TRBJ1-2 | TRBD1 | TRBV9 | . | CASSPSGTASGYTF | TGTGCCAGCAGCCCCTCTGGGACAGCTTCTGGCTACACCTTC
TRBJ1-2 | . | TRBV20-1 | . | CSARFYGYTF | TGCAGTGCTAGATTTTATGGCTACACCTTC
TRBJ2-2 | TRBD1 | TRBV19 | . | CASSIPDRGNTGELFF | TGTGCCAGTAGTATACCGGACAGGGGAAACACCGGGGAGCTGTTTTTT
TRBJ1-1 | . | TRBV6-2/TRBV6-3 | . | CASSYTGTVKNTEAFF | TGTGCCAGCAGTTACACCGGGACGGTAAAGAACACTGAAGCTTTCTTT
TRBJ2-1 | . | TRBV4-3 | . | CASSQPPENEQFF | TGCGCCAGCAGCCAACCCCCGGAGAATGAGCAGTTCTTC
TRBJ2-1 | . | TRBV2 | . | CASRGVYNEQFF | TGTGCCAGCCGAGGGGTCTACAATGAGCAGTTCTTC
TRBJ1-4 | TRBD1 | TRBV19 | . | CASTRSVTGRGKLFF | TGTGCCAGTACCCGGTCGGTGACAGGGAGAGGAAAACTGTTTTTT
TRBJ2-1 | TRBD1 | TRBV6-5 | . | CASSRTGGNEQFF | TGTGCCAGCAGTAGGACAGGGGGCAATGAGCAGTTCTTC
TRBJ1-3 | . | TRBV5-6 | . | CASSFSSGNTIYF | TGTGCCAGCAGTTTTTCCTCTGGAAACACCATATATTTT
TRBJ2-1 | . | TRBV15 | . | CATSRDQGHYNEQFF | TGTGCCACCAGCAGAGATCAGGGCCACTACAATGAGCAGTTCTTC
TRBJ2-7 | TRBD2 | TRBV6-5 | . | CASLSGGTYEQYF | TGTGCCAGCCTCTCGGGAGGTACCTACGAGCAGTACTTC